One and the same sample provided the 5 T cell receptor beta chains below, sequenced in a study of blood T cell repertoires in COVID-19. Libraries were prepared by immunoSEQ multiplex PCR; TCRdb keeps only in-frame clonotypes and omits some of them. The sample records over 150,000 clones, roughly 91% being singletons. Sequencing was carried out using peripheral blood. The receptor set was obtained from a man aged 50 to 59 who had recovered from COVID-19.

Only a few counts were recorded for this clone. The chain recombines TRBV3-1 (or the pseudogene TRBV3-2) with TRBJ2-3, with D perhaps matching TRBD2 (6 bases). Trimming stripped 2 bases from V and 7 bases from J, with 13 bases between. CDR1 is LGHDT, CDR2 YNNKEL, per germline (reference sequence). The length of the CDR3 is 14 residues. The CDR3 spells CASSQTGTANTQYF. Written as DNA, the CDR3 is TGTGCCAGCAGCCAAACCGGGACTGCTAATACGCAGTATTTT.

The gene calls are TRBV12-3 or TRBV12-4 and TRBJ1-1; possibly TRBD1 for D (5 bases). V lost 3 bases and J 8 bases, leaving 10 bases between the germline ends. The CDR3 is made up of 12 amino acids. CDR3 nucleotides: TGTGCCAGCAGTTTGACAGTTATAGAAGCTTTCTTT. This translates into CASSLTVIEAFF.

V is TRBV7-2 and J is TRBJ1-1, with no clear D. There are 13 residues in the CDR3. With 6 bases removed from V and 0 bases from J, the gap between germline ends came to 8 bases. CDR1 SGHTA and CDR2 FQGNSA come from the germline V gene. The CDR3 protein is CASRRDMNTEAFF. The CDR3 nucleotides read TGTGCCAGCAGACGCGACATGAACACTGAAGCTTTCTTT.

The V and J genes are TRBV18 and TRBJ1-1; TRBD1 matches at 8 bases. CDR3 length: 16 amino acids. Germline V gene lookup returns CDR1 KGHSH and CDR2 LQKENI. V trimming: 3 bases; J trimming: 2 bases; junction bases outside the gene matches: 8. The CDR3 DNA reads TGTGCCAGCTCACCCTTTACGGGACAGGTTAACACTGAAGCTTTCTTT. Translating gives CASSPFTGQVNTEAFF.

The rearrangement joins TRBV7-3 to TRBJ2-6; D is unresolved. V was cut by 2 bases and J by 0 bases, with 5 bases left in between. There are 15 residues in the CDR3. Looked up from germline, CDR1 is SGHTA and CDR2 is FQGTGA. Written as DNA, the CDR3 is TGTGCCAGCAGCTTAGGCAACTCTGGGGCCAACGTCCTGACTTTC. It specifies CASSLGNSGANVLTF. The full variable domain, with the rest looked up from reference TRBV7-3 and TRBJ2-6, is GAGVSQTPSNKVTEKGKYVELRCDPISGHTALYWYRQSLGQGPEFLIYFQGTGAADDSGLPNDRFFAVRPEGSVSTLKIQRTERGDSAVYLCASSLGNSGANVLTFGAGSRLTVL.